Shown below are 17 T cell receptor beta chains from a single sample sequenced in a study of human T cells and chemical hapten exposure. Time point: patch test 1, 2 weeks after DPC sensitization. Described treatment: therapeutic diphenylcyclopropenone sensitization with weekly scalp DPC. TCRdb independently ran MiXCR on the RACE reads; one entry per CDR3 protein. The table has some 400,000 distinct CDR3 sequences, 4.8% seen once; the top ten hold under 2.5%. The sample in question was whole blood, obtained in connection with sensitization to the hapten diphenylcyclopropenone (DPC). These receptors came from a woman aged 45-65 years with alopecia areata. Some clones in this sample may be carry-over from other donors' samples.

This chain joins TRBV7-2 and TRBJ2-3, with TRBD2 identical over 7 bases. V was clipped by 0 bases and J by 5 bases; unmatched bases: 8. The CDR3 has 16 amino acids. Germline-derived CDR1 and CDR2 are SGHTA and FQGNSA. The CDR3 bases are TGTGCCAGCAGCTTAGCGCTTGCGGGGGACGGAGATACGCAGTATTTT. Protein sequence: CASSLALAGDGDTQYF. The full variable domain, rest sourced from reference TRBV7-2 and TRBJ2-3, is GAGVSQSPSNKVTEKGKDVELRCDPISGHTALYWYRQSLGQGLEFLIYFQGNSAPDKSGLPSDRFSAERTGGSVSTLTIQRTQQEDSAVYLCASSLALAGDGDTQYFGPGTRLTVL.

This CDR3 is CASSYGQGVTDTQYF. As DNA, the CDR3 is TGTGCCAGCAGCTACGGACAGGGGGTCACAGATACGCAGTATTTT. The rearrangement joins TRBV5-5 to TRBJ2-3; 10 positions agree with TRBD1. Germline V gene data show CDR1 as SGHKS and CDR2 as YYEKEE (reference sequence). The CDR3 contains 15 residues. V trimming: 3 bases; J trimming: 2 bases; junction bases outside the gene matches: 3. Using reference TRBV5-5 and TRBJ2-3 for the parts outside the CDR3, the full variable domain is DAGVTQSPTHLIKTRGQQVTLRCSPISGHKSVSWYQQVLGQGPQFIFQYYEKEERGRGNFPDRFSARQFPNYSSELNVNALLLGDSALYLCASSYGQGVTDTQYFGPGTRLTVL.

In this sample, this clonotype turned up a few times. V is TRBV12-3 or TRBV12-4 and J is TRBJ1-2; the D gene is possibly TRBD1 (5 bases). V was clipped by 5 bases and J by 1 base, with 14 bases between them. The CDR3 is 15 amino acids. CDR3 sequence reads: CASSPTGRDNYGYTF. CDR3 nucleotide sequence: TGTGCCAGCAGTCCCACGGGACGGGATAACTATGGCTACACCTTC.

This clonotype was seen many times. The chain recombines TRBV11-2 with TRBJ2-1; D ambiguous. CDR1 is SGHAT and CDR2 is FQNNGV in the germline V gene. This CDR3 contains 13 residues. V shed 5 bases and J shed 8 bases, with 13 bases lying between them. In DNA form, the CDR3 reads TGTGCCAGCAGCCCAACTCTAGAGGATGAGCAGTTCTTC. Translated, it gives CASSPTLEDEQFF.

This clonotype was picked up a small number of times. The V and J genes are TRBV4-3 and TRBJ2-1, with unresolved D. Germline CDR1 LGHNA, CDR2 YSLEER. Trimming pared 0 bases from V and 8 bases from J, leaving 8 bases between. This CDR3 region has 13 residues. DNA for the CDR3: TGCGCCAGCAGCCAAGATAAGGGTTATGAGCAGTTCTTC. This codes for CASSQDKGYEQFF.

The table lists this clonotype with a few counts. CDR3 sequence reads: CASSYSGDSYEQYF. CDR3 sequence (DNA): TGCGCCAGCAGTTATAGCGGGGACTCCTACGAGCAGTACTTC. V and J are TRBV5-1 and TRBJ2-7; 8 nucleotides align to TRBD2. V gave up 5 bases and J gave up 0 bases; unmatched junction bases: 4. Germline V CDR1 and CDR2: SGHRS, YFSETQ. This CDR3 comprises 14 residues. Complete variable domain (other parts from reference TRBV5-1 and TRBJ2-7): KAGVTQTPRYLIKTRGQQVTLSCSPISGHRSVSWYQQTPGQGLQFLFEYFSETQRNKGNFPGRFSGRQFSNSRSEMNVSTLELGDSALYLCASSYSGDSYEQYFGPGTRLTVT.

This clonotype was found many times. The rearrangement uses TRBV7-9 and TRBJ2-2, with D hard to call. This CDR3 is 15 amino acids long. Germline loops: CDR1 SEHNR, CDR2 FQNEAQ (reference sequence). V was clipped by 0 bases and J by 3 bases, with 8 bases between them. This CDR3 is CASSLAGTYTGELFF. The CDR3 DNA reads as TGTGCCAGCAGCTTAGCGGGCACATACACCGGGGAGCTGTTTTTT.

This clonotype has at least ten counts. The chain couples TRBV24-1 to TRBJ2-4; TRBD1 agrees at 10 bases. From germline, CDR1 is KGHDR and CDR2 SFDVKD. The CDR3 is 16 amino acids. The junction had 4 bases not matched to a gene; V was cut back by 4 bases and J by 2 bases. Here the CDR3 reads CATSEPGQGTKNIQYF. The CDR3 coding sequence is TGTGCCACCAGTGAGCCGGGACAGGGGACCAAAAACATTCAGTACTTC.

Here the CDR3 reads CASSSAGAIDTQYF. CDR3 in DNA: TGTGCCAGCAGCTCAGCGGGAGCGATAGATACGCAGTATTTT. The chain is built from TRBV7-8 and TRBJ2-3, with 8 nucleotides matching TRBD2. V shed 4 bases and J 5 bases; nucleotides not matched to a gene: 5. CDR3 length equals 14 residues. The V gene's germline CDR1 is SGHVS and CDR2 FQNEAQ.

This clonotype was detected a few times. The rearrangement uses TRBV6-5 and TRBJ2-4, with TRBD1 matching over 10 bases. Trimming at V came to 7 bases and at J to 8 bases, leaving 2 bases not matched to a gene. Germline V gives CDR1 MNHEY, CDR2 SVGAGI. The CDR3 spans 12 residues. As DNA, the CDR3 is TGTGCCAGCACCGGGACAGGGGACATTCAGTACTTC. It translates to CASTGTGDIQYF.

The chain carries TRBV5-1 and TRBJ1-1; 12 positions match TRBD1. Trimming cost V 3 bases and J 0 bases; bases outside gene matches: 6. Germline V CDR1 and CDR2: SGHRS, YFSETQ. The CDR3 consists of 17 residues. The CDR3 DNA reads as TGCGCCAGCAGCTCCGGGACAGGGGGCTTGTTGAACACTGAAGCTTTCTTT. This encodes CASSSGTGGLLNTEAFF.

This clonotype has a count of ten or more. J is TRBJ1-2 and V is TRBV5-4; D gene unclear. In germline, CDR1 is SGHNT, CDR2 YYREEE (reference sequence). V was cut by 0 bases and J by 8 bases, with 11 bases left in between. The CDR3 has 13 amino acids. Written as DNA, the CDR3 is TGTGCCAGCAGCTTGGGGAGGGAGGACGGCTACACCTTC. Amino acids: CASSLGREDGYTF.

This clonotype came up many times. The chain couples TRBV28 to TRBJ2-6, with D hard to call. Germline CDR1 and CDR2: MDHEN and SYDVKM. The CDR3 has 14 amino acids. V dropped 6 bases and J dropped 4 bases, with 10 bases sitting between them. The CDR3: CASRPPGGANVLTF. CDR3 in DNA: TGTGCCAGCAGGCCCCCCGGGGGGGCCAACGTCCTGACTTTC.

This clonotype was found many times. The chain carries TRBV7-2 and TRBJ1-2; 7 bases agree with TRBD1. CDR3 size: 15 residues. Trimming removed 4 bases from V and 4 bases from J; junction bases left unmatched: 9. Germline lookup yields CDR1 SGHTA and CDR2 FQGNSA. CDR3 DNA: TGTGCCAGCAGCTATCAACAGGGGTCAGCCTATGGCTACACCTTC. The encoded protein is CASSYQQGSAYGYTF.

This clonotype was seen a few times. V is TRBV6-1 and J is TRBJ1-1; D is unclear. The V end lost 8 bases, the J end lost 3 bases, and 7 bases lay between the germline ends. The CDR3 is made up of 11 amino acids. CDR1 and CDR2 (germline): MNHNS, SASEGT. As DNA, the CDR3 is TGTGCCAGCGGCAGATACACTGAAGCTTTCTTT. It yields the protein CASGRYTEAFF.

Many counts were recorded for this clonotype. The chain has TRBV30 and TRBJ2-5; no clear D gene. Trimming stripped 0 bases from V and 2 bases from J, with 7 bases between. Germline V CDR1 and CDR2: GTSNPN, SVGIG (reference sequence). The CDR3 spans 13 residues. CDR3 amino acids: CAWSVMEQETQYF. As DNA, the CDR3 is TGTGCCTGGAGTGTAATGGAACAAGAGACCCAGTACTTC.

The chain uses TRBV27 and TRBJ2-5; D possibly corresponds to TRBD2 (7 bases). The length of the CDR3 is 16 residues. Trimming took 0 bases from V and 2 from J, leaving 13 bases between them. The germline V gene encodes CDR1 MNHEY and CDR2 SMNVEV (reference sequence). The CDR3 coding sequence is TGTGCCAGCAGTTTATCGGGGAGGGGGGGACAAGAGACCCAGTACTTC. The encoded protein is CASSLSGRGGQETQYF.